These T cell receptor beta chains were read from a single sample in a study of blood T cell repertoires in COVID-19. TCRdb keeps only in-frame clones here, not all; method: immunoSEQ multiplex PCR. The profile shows fewer than 400,000 clones, more than 90% of them singletons. Input material: PBMCs or T cells enriched from blood (not recorded which). These receptors all stem from a woman in her thirties who had recovered from COVID-19. The CDR3 runs from the conserved cysteine through the conserved F or W. D genes are given only for firm matches. Some rows have no size entry. The others give once, few or many, or a class for an expanded clone.

abundance | d_gene | j_gene | v_gene | CDR3aa | CDR3nt
NA | TRBD1 | TRBJ2-5 | TRBV7-3 | CASSSRTGRSETQYF | TGTGCCAGCAGCTCCCGGACAGGGCGTTCAGAGACCCAGTACTTC
NA | NA | TRBJ2-2 | TRBV7-3 | CASSFLEGGELFF | TGTGCCAGCAGCTTCCTAGAAGGCGGGGAGCTGTTTTTT
NA | NA | TRBJ2-3 | TRBV28 | CASRFGTFGDTQYF | TGTGCCAGCAGATTCGGGACTTTCGGGGATACGCAGTATTTT
NA | NA | TRBJ1-5 | TRBV2 | CASSEQMLSNQPQHF | TGTGCCAGCAGCGAACAGATGTTAAGCAATCAGCCCCAGCATTTT
NA | TRBD2 | TRBJ2-1 | TRBV11-2 | CASSFKIRGGLADYNEQFF | TGTGCCAGCAGCTTCAAGATCCGAGGGGGACTAGCGGACTACAATGAGCAGTTCTTC
NA | NA | TRBJ1-3 | TRBV7-9 | CASTRGGEFSGNTIYF | TGTGCCAGCACCCGAGGAGGGGAATTTTCTGGAAACACCATATATTTT
NA | TRBD2 | TRBJ2-3 | TRBV18 | CASSPLPSGNTDTQYF | TGTGCCAGCTCACCCCTTCCTAGCGGGAACACAGATACGCAGTATTTT
NA | TRBD1 | TRBJ2-6 | TRBV7-3 | CACKQGAGANVLTF | TGTGCCTGCAAACAGGGGGCTGGGGCCAACGTCCTGACTTTC
NA | NA | TRBJ1-1 | TRBV12-3/TRBV12-4 | CASRRQSNTEAFF | TGTGCCAGCAGAAGACAGTCGAACACTGAAGCTTTCTTT
NA | NA | TRBJ2-5 | TRBV5-1 | CASSLGQFLETQYF | TGCGCCAGCAGCTTGGGACAGTTTCTGGAGACCCAGTACTTC
NA | TRBD1 | TRBJ1-6 | TRBV5-6 | CASSLGRDSLYNSPLHF | TGTGCCAGCAGCTTGGGCCGGGACAGCCTCTATAATTCACCCCTCCACTTT
NA | TRBD1 | TRBJ1-2 | TRBV7-9 | CASSSTGANYGYTF | TGTGCCAGCAGCTCCACAGGGGCCAACTATGGCTACACCTTC
NA | NA | TRBJ1-6 | TRBV28 | CASSLRDRFNLKGDSPLHF | TGTGCCAGCAGTTTACGGGACCGGTTCAACCTGAAGGGGGATTCACCCCTCCACTTT
NA | NA | TRBJ2-5 | TRBV5-1 | CASSPTGGGTETQYF | TGCGCCAGCAGCCCGACTGGAGGTGGTACAGAGACCCAGTACTTC
NA | TRBD2 | TRBJ2-7 | TRBV4-3 | CASSLSWREAYEQYF | TGCGCCAGCAGCCTAAGCTGGCGGGAGGCCTACGAGCAGTACTTC
NA | TRBD1 | TRBJ1-2 | TRBV19 | CASSMGDRSLYGYTF | TGTGCCAGTAGTATGGGGGACAGGTCCCTCTATGGCTACACCTTC
once | TRBD2 | TRBJ2-7 | TRBV6-6 | CASSPTSGHEQYF | TGTGCCAGCAGCCCGACTAGCGGGCACGAGCAGTACTTC
NA | NA | TRBJ1-1 | TRBV5-5 | CASSFVDSGHEAFF | TGTGCCAGCAGCTTCGTCGACAGCGGGCATGAAGCTTTCTTT
NA | NA | TRBJ2-7 | TRBV18 | CASSHSYEQYF | TGTGCCAGCTCTCACTCCTACGAGCAGTACTTC
NA | NA | TRBJ1-4 | TRBV29-1 | CSARGSDEKLFF | TGCAGCGCTAGGGGGTCTGATGAAAAACTGTTTTTT
NA | NA | TRBJ2-2 | TRBV4-1 | CASSQSYTGELFF | TGCGCCAGCAGCCAATCCTACACCGGGGAGCTGTTTTTT
once | NA | TRBJ1-4 | TRBV5-5 | CASSPRWYGAQLFF | TGTGCCAGCAGCCCCCGGTGGTATGGGGCTCAACTGTTTTTT
NA | NA | TRBJ1-5 | TRBV28 | CASSLWSKGGQPQHF | TGTGCCAGCAGTTTATGGTCAAAGGGGGGGCAGCCCCAGCATTTT
once | TRBD2 | TRBJ2-1 | TRBV28 | CASSSQTSGRAYNEQFF | TGTGCCAGCAGTTCGCAAACTAGCGGGAGGGCGTACAATGAGCAGTTCTTC
NA | TRBD2 | TRBJ2-1 | TRBV5-4 | CASSFGLAGGTNNEQFF | TGTGCCAGCAGCTTCGGACTAGCGGGGGGAACAAACAATGAGCAGTTCTTC
NA | NA | TRBJ1-2 | TRBV2 | CASSESQATNYGYTF | TGTGCCAGCAGTGAATCCCAAGCGACGAACTATGGCTACACCTTC
NA | TRBD1 | TRBJ1-2 | TRBV6-5 | CASSYAPGQGNGYTF | TGTGCCAGCAGTTATGCTCCGGGACAGGGGAATGGCTACACCTTC
once | TRBD1 | TRBJ1-2 | TRBV7-2 | CASSFFSTGLGGYTF | TGTGCCAGCAGCTTTTTTTCGACAGGGCTAGGGGGCTACACCTTC
NA | TRBD2 | TRBJ2-2 | TRBV11-2 | CASSFFGGRDTGELFF | TGTGCCAGCAGCTTCTTTGGTGGGAGGGACACCGGGGAGCTGTTTTTT
NA | TRBD2 | TRBJ2-1 | TRBV27 | CASSLRTSGYNEQFF | TGTGCCAGCAGTTTACGGACTAGCGGATACAATGAGCAGTTCTTC
NA | NA | TRBJ2-5 | TRBV5-5 | CASSFLQSETQYF | TGTGCCAGCAGCTTTCTCCAGTCTGAGACCCAGTACTTC
NA | TRBD2 | TRBJ2-5 | TRBV29-1 | CSVLLAGGGETQYF | TGCAGCGTGCTCCTAGCGGGAGGTGGGGAGACCCAGTACTTC
NA | TRBD1 | TRBJ2-2 | TRBV11-3 | CASSDWDRESTGELFF | TGTGCCAGCAGCGATTGGGACAGGGAAAGCACCGGGGAGCTGTTTTTT
NA | TRBD1 | TRBJ2-3 | TRBV24-1 | CATSATGVTDTQYF | TGTGCCACCAGTGCGACAGGGGTCACAGATACGCAGTATTTT
NA | NA | TRBJ1-2 | TRBV7-9 | CASSGRRGEPNYGYTF | TGTGCCAGCAGCGGCCGCCGCGGGGAACCTAACTATGGCTACACCTTC
few | TRBD2 | TRBJ2-7 | TRBV5-1 | CASSPGTSGTYEQYF | TGCGCCAGCAGCCCCGGGACTAGCGGGACCTACGAGCAGTACTTC
NA | NA | TRBJ2-1 | TRBV28 | CASYRWGDEQFF | TGTGCCAGCTACCGTTGGGGGGATGAGCAGTTCTTC
NA | NA | TRBJ2-7 | TRBV7-9 | CASSFSGSYEQYF | TGTGCCAGCAGCTTCTCAGGGTCCTACGAGCAGTACTTC
NA | TRBD2 | TRBJ2-5 | TRBV7-2 | CASSFPSGRRETQYF | TGTGCCAGCAGCTTCCCTAGCGGGAGGAGAGAGACCCAGTACTTC
NA | TRBD1 | TRBJ1-1 | TRBV28 | CASSSPIQGIEAFF | TGTGCCAGCAGTTCCCCCATACAGGGGATTGAAGCTTTCTTT
NA | NA | TRBJ1-1 | TRBV6-5 | CASSYSIVTEAFF | TGTGCCAGCAGTTACTCGATAGTAACTGAAGCTTTCTTT
NA | NA | TRBJ2-1 | TRBV20-1 | CSASRQATNEQFF | TGCAGTGCTAGTCGACAAGCAACCAATGAGCAGTTCTTC
many | NA | TRBJ2-3 | TRBV7-9 | CASRPRLTDTQYF | TGTGCCAGCAGGCCCCGACTAACAGATACGCAGTATTTT
NA | TRBD2 | TRBJ2-1 | TRBV30 | CAWTRGTSGGAISYNEQFF | TGTGCCTGGACCCGGGGGACTAGCGGGGGGGCGATATCCTACAATGAGCAGTTCTTC
once | NA | TRBJ2-7 | TRBV18 | CASSRDISYEQYF | TGTGCCAGCTCACGGGACATCTCCTACGAGCAGTACTTC
NA | TRBD2 | TRBJ2-7 | TRBV28 | CASSEETSVYEQYF | TGTGCCAGCAGTGAGGAGACTAGCGTCTACGAGCAGTACTTC